The present entry profiles one T cell receptor (beta chain) with its context. What it binds is unknown. With 4 bases removed from V and 2 bases from J, the gap between germline ends came to 16 bases. Germline V gives CDR1 SGHNT, CDR2 YYREEE (reference sequence). The CDR3 runs 15 residues. Clones were sequenced by immunoSEQ multiplex PCR, and TCRdb holds only the in-frame ones, with some missing. The data contain some 170,000 clones, approximately 89% of them seen just once; the ten biggest clones take up 10%. The data were obtained in a study of cytomegalovirus exposure and HLA in healthy donors. For the study at large: The platform used for the roughly 120 validation repertoires matched that of the roughly 720 first-cohort repertoires, a later analysis reported.

Overall study findings and caveats: Reportedly, diagnosis of cytomegalovirus status by the classifier showed high specificity and sensitivity.

The sequence derives from a woman aged 18 to 35 in good health and CMV-seropositive. V is TRBV5-4 and J is TRBJ2-7; D possibly corresponds to TRBD2 (6 bases). Sequencing was performed on PBMCs. CDR3 DNA sequence: TGTGCCAGCAGCCTGGCCCGGAGGGGAGCCTACGAGCAGTACTTC. This gives the protein CASSLARRGAYEQYF. Based on the CDR3 plus reference TRBV5-4 and TRBJ2-7, the full variable domain is ETGVTQSPTHLIKTRGQQVTLRCSSQSGHNTVSWYQQALGQGPQFIFQYYREEENGRGNFPPRFSGLQFPNYSSELNVNALELDDSALYLCASSLARRGAYEQYFGPGTRLTVT.